Sequencing of this T cell receptor beta chain was carried out in a study of Ad26.COV2.S vaccination and SARS-CoV-2 variants. Clones were sequenced by immunoSEQ multiplex PCR, and TCRdb holds only the in-frame ones, with some missing. The sample has some 290,000 clones, just over 85% seen once. This sample's treatment: 15 to 20 received Ad26.COV2.S at low or high dose, single or two shots; 5 received placebo; per-sample allocation not given. All samples were drawn on day 63, counting from the first vaccine or placebo injection. Germline V gives CDR1 LGHDT, CDR2 YNNKEL (reference sequence). Trimming removed 3 bases at V and 6 bases at J, with 8 bases between. This CDR3 comprises 12 residues.

The sample consisted of peripheral blood, taken in a trial of Ad26.COV2.S vaccine versus placebo. The chain is built from TRBV3-1 (or the pseudogene TRBV3-2) and TRBJ1-2; the D is unclear. The source of this sequence is a person aged 18-65 years who received the Ad26.COV2.S COVID-19 vaccine or a placebo. CDR3 in amino acids: CASSQPANGYTF. CDR3 in DNA: TGTGCCAGCAGCCAGCCAGCTAATGGCTACACCTTC.